Described below is a single TCR beta chain sequence and its context. Its antigen is still unknown. This sample is drawn from a study of post-analysis software for immune sequencing data. Incorporated into the TCR beta cDNA libraries were unique molecular identifiers, which served to reduce PCR and sequencing biases. TCRdb reprocessed the PCR reads with MiXCR, giving one entry per CDR3 protein. The profile shows hundreds of thousands of distinct CDR3 sequences, less than 35% of them singletons. Study-wide results and caveats: Five TRBV segments appeared more often in patients than in controls, and TRBV5-6, TRBV5-1 and TRBV20-1 were among these.

V lost 1 base to trimming and J lost 2 bases, with 13 bases between them. CDR1 and CDR2 from the germline V gene are SGHTA and FQGNSA. CDR3 length equals 16 residues. Sequencing was carried out using blood. V gene TRBV7-2 combines with J gene TRBJ2-3; D is ambiguous. The clonotype comes from a girl aged 10-17 years with multiple sclerosis. The CDR3 DNA sequence: TGTGCCAGCAGCTTAGTTTGGCATAGACCCACAGATACGCAGTATTTT. Amino acids: CASSLVWHRPTDTQYF.